This T cell receptor (beta chain) was recorded in a study of blood T cell repertoires in COVID-19. The V segment lost 4 bases and the J segment 5 bases; nucleotides outside the gene matches: 10. From germline, CDR1 is SQVTM and CDR2 ANQGSEA. This CDR3 contains 15 residues. It was during active infection that Seattle patients were enrolled and then longitudinally followed. How the authors handled the data: How many nucleated cells were present was estimated from reference gene primer amplification. Profiling relied on immunoSEQ multiplex PCR, and the TCRdb table lists in-frame clones only, not all of them. From that table come the V and J calls and clone size; the DNA was used to work out D and trimming. The repertoire holds hundreds of thousands of clones, with roughly 86% as singletons.

The chain is built from TRBV29-1 and TRBJ2-3; 9 nucleotides match TRBD1. The origin of this receptor is a woman between 70 and 85 years old with COVID-19, enrolled during active disease. Sequenced input: peripheral blood. Here the CDR3 reads CSVAVTGGHGDTQYF. The DNA of the CDR3 is TGCAGCGTTGCCGTGACAGGGGGTCATGGAGATACGCAGTATTTT.